This T cell receptor (beta chain) was retrieved from a study of PD-L1 blockade in urothelial cancer. Only a few counts were recorded for this clone. Here immunoSEQ multiplex PCR was the method, and the copy in TCRdb shows in-frame clones only, minus some. The data hold roughly 20,000 clones, with about 86% observed a single time. Trimming removed 0 bases from V and 9 bases from J, with 9 bases in between. CDR3 length: 13 amino acids. Germline V gene sequence: CDR1 LNHNV, CDR2 YYDKDF (reference sequence). The sequenced sample was PBMCs, obtained around atezolizumab (anti-PD-L1) treatment. The gene calls are TRBV15 and TRBJ2-1, with D unclear. The sequence derives from a man in his fifties or sixties with urothelial cancer. The CDR3 is CATSRDLGGEQFF. CDR3 in DNA: TGTGCCACCAGCAGAGATCTCGGCGGTGAGCAGTTCTTC.